Listed below are T cell receptor beta chains from one sample, sequenced in a study of blood T cell repertoires in COVID-19. TCRdb keeps only in-frame clones here, not all; method: immunoSEQ multiplex PCR. The table records 38,000 or so clones, approximately 80% of them present only once. Sequencing was done on a sample of peripheral blood. The receptors come from a human donor in a cohort sampled during active or convalescent COVID-19. The donor label of this sample is uncertain. CDR3s include the opening cysteine and the closing phenylalanine or tryptophan. Fields, in order: D gene, J gene, clone size, V gene, CDR3 protein, CDR3 DNA. A D gene is named only where the DNA matches it firmly. Some rows mark clone size as missing; the rest say once, few, many or name a class of expanded clone.

TRBD2 TRBJ2-1 NA TRBV6-2/TRBV6-3 CASSSRLAAVYNEQFF TGTGCCAGCAGTTCCCGACTAGCGGCAGTATACAATGAGCAGTTCTTC
NA TRBJ2-7 NA TRBV24-1 CATSDVADEQYF TGTGCCACCAGTGATGTAGCGGACGAGCAGTACTTC
NA TRBJ2-1 NA TRBV29-1 CSVEDIARREQFF TGCAGCGTTGAAGATATCGCGAGGCGGGAGCAGTTCTTC
NA TRBJ2-3 NA TRBV6-4 CASSSDYHTDTQYF TGTGCCAGCAGTTCGGACTACCACACAGATACGCAGTATTTT
NA TRBJ1-2 once TRBV14 CASSHTRGHGYTF TGTGCCAGCAGCCATACCAGGGGTCATGGCTACACCTTC
NA TRBJ1-1 NA TRBV11-3 CASSWAGAPNTEAFF TGTGCCAGCAGCTGGGCAGGGGCTCCGAACACTGAAGCTTTCTTT
NA TRBJ2-7 few TRBV7-9 CASSFEGEQYF TGTGCCAGCAGCTTCGAGGGCGAGCAGTACTTC
TRBD1 TRBJ2-3 NA TRBV19 CASSRRQGKDTQYF TGTGCCAGTAGTAGGAGACAGGGAAAAGATACGCAGTATTTT
TRBD1 TRBJ1-1 NA TRBV24-1 CATSARGGQNTEAFF TGTGCCACCAGTGCTCGAGGGGGCCAGAACACTGAAGCTTTCTTT
TRBD1 TRBJ1-2 NA TRBV9 CASSQQGGRGLRGYTF TGTGCCAGCAGCCAACAAGGGGGCAGGGGGTTACGTGGCTACACCTTC
NA TRBJ2-1 NA TRBV5-1 CASSLRGRVNEQFF TGCGCCAGCAGCTTGAGGGGGAGGGTAAATGAGCAGTTCTTC
TRBD2 TRBJ2-3 few TRBV7-2 CASSPGLAGSPQYF TGTGCCAGCAGCCCCGGACTAGCGGGAAGCCCGCAGTATTTT
TRBD1 TRBJ1-1 NA TRBV7-9 CASSFGQGRAEAFF TGTGCCAGCAGCTTCGGACAGGGAAGGGCTGAAGCTTTCTTT
NA TRBJ2-7 once TRBV3-1/TRBV3-2 CASSRTRGEQYF TGTGCCAGCAGCCGTACTCGTGGTGAGCAGTACTTC
NA TRBJ2-3 NA TRBV30 CAWALGLARTDTQYF TGTGCCTGGGCTTTAGGGCTAGCGCGCACAGATACGCAGTATTTT
TRBD1 TRBJ1-1 NA TRBV5-1 CASSLRTGRNTEAFF TGCGCCAGCAGCTTACGGACAGGGAGAAACACTGAGGCTTTCTTT
TRBD2 TRBJ2-7 NA TRBV3-1/TRBV3-2 CASSRTSGRYGGEQYF TGTGCCAGCAGCCGGACTAGCGGGAGGTACGGCGGGGAGCAGTACTTC
TRBD1 TRBJ1-5 NA TRBV7-3 CASSATGQANQPQHF TGTGCCAGCAGCGCGACCGGACAGGCTAATCAGCCCCAGCATTTT
NA TRBJ2-7 NA TRBV5-1 CASSFTISGRYEQYF TGCGCCAGCAGCTTCACCATTAGCGGAAGATACGAGCAGTACTTC
TRBD2 TRBJ2-7 NA TRBV7-8 CASSHGLGGRAWEQYF TGTGCCAGCAGCCACGGGCTGGGCGGGAGGGCCTGGGAGCAGTACTTC
NA TRBJ1-2 NA TRBV3-1/TRBV3-2 CASSQARGKNYGYTF TGTGCCAGCAGCCAAGCCCGGGGGAAAAACTATGGCTACACCTTC
NA TRBJ2-6 NA TRBV4-2 CASNHGGPGANVLTF TGTGCCAGCAACCACGGGGGGCCTGGGGCCAACGTCCTGACTTTC
NA TRBJ2-5 NA TRBV5-6 CASSSGVLGTQYF TGTGCCAGCAGCTCCGGAGTGCTGGGGACCCAGTACTTC
TRBD2 TRBJ2-7 many TRBV25-1 CASSDSGASHEQYF TGTGCCAGCAGTGATAGCGGGGCCTCCCACGAGCAGTACTTC
TRBD2 TRBJ2-1 NA TRBV4-2 CASSQVLAGGREQFF TGTGCCAGCAGCCAAGTTCTAGCGGGAGGTCGGGAGCAGTTCTTC
NA TRBJ2-5 NA TRBV5-1 CASSHRLGIQETQYF TGCGCCAGCAGCCATCGACTAGGGATCCAAGAGACCCAGTACTTC
NA TRBJ2-7 few TRBV27 CASSLGLIEQYF TGTGCCAGCAGTTTGGGGCTGATCGAGCAGTACTTC
NA TRBJ1-5 few TRBV2 CASSEGRGGQPQHF TGTGCCAGCAGTGAAGGGAGGGGCGGGCAGCCCCAGCATTTT
TRBD1 TRBJ1-1 few TRBV5-1 CASTGQGRIEAFF TGCGCCAGCACGGGACAGGGGAGGATTGAAGCTTTCTTT
TRBD2 TRBJ2-1 NA TRBV9 CASSVGGGRNEQFF TGTGCCAGCAGCGTGGGGGGAGGGAGAAATGAGCAGTTCTTC
TRBD2 TRBJ2-7 NA TRBV3-1/TRBV3-2 CASRGAYEQYF TGTGCCAGCCGGGGGGCCTACGAGCAGTACTTC
TRBD1 TRBJ1-1 NA TRBV29-1 CSVRTGGTEAFF TGCAGCGTCAGGACAGGGGGCACTGAAGCTTTCTTT
NA TRBJ1-1 NA TRBV19 CASSVKGDTEAFF TGTGCCAGTAGTGTTAAGGGGGACACTGAAGCTTTCTTT
NA TRBJ2-1 once TRBV7-9 CASSLAQRAYNEQFF TGTGCCAGCAGCTTAGCCCAGCGGGCCTACAATGAGCAGTTCTTC
TRBD2 TRBJ2-1 NA TRBV6-2/TRBV6-3 CASSAGTSVYSEQFF TGTGCCAGCAGTGCCGGGACTAGCGTTTACAGCGAGCAGTTCTTC
NA TRBJ2-7 NA TRBV3-1/TRBV3-2 CASSRAKYEQYF TGTGCCAGCAGCCGGGCTAAGTACGAGCAGTACTTC